Shown below are 8 T cell receptor beta chains from a single sample sequenced in a study of regulatory T cells in long-lasting Graves disease. The TCR beta library used iRepertoire HTBI primers with Arm-PCR amplification of CDR3. MiXCR was run by TCRdb on the multiplex PCR reads, yielding one entry per CDR3 protein. The sample carries some 450,000 distinct CDR3 sequences, about 25% recorded once. Time point described: persistent/refractory GD, antithyroid drugs over 5 years with positive TRAb. PBMC-extracted RNA yielded the TCR library. The sample was peripheral blood mononuclear cells (PBMCs), taken when the disease was refractory, from a patient treated with antithyroid drugs. The receptors come from a female donor with Graves disease.

The chain uses TRBV14 and TRBJ1-1; D perhaps matches TRBD1 (6 bases). V lost 3 bases and J 8 bases, leaving 19 bases between the germline ends. This CDR3 has 15 residues. Looked up from germline, CDR1 is SGHDN and CDR2 is FVKESK. The CDR3 nucleotides are TGTGCCAGCAGCCAGGAAATAATCGCCGGGACAGAAGCTTTCTTT. It codes for CASSQEIIAGTEAFF. Full variable domain (missing parts from reference TRBV14 and TRBJ1-1): EAGVTQFPSHSVIEKGQTVTLRCDPISGHDNLYWYRRVMGKEIKFLLHFVKESKQDESGMPNNRFLAERTGGTYSTLKVQPAELEDSGVYFCASSQEIIAGTEAFFGQGTRLTVV.

This chain connects TRBV7-2 to TRBJ2-3; 8 bases agree with TRBD2. This CDR3 has 15 amino acids. The J segment lost 0 bases and the V segment lost 6 bases, leaving 5 bases of the junction unmatched. Germline-derived CDR1 and CDR2 are SGHTA and FQGNSA. In DNA, the CDR3 is TGTGCCAGCAGTTCGACTAGCGCGAGCACAGATACGCAGTATTTT. It yields the protein CASSSTSASTDTQYF. Filled out from reference TRBV7-2 and TRBJ2-3, the complete variable domain reads GAGVSQSPSNKVTEKGKDVELRCDPISGHTALYWYRQSLGQGLEFLIYFQGNSAPDKSGLPSDRFSAERTGGSVSTLTIQRTQQEDSAVYLCASSSTSASTDTQYFGPGTRLTVL.

The chain carries TRBV30 and TRBJ1-2; 9 bases are shared with TRBD1. V gave up 0 bases and J gave up 8 bases; unmatched junction bases: 7. This CDR3 spans 14 amino acids. Germline loops: CDR1 GTSNPN, CDR2 SVGIG (reference sequence). The CDR3 reads CAWSVQGQGIGYTF. The CDR3, as DNA: TGTGCCTGGAGTGTACAGGGACAGGGAATAGGCTACACCTTC.

V gene TRBV20-1 combines with J gene TRBJ2-4, with D perhaps matching TRBD2 (5 bases). The CDR3 totals 11 residues. Germline-derived CDR1 and CDR2 are DFQATT and SNEGSKA (reference sequence). Trimming removed 3 bases at V and 8 bases at J, with 8 bases between. CDR3 sequence (DNA): TGCAGTGCTAGCAGGCGGGACATTCAGTACTTC. Translation: CSASRRDIQYF.

In this sample, this clonotype turned up many times. The rearrangement links TRBV2 to TRBJ2-5; 7 bases are a match to TRBD2. Germline CDR1 SNHLY, CDR2 FYNNEI. With V trimmed by 4 bases and J by 1 base, 6 bases remained unmatched. The CDR3 runs to 15 residues. The CDR3 loop reads CASSGLAVVQETQYF. CDR3 DNA sequence: TGTGCCAGCAGTGGCCTAGCGGTAGTCCAAGAGACCCAGTACTTC.

The rearrangement links TRBV13 to TRBJ1-2; tentative D call: TRBD1 (5 bases). Germline V lookup: CDR1 PRHDT, CDR2 FYEKMQ (reference sequence). The CDR3 has 14 amino acids. V lost 5 bases, J lost 6 bases, and 16 bases lay in between. The CDR3 region has the DNA TGTGCCAGCAGCCGTAACCCTTTCAGGGATGGCTACACCTTC. Protein sequence: CASSRNPFRDGYTF.

This chain uses TRBV5-8 with TRBJ2-7, with 7 bases that match TRBD1. The CDR3 is 14 residues long. Germline values: CDR1 SGHTS, CDR2 YDEGEE. Trimming removed 5 bases from V and 3 bases from J; junction bases left unmatched: 8. The CDR3 DNA reads TGTGCCAGCAGGACCTGGACAGGTAGCTACGAGCAGTACTTC. Residues: CASRTWTGSYEQYF.

The rearrangement uses TRBV6-1 and TRBJ2-1; a weak D match, TRBD1 (7 bases). The ends were cut back, 10 bases at V and 9 bases at J, with 19 bases in the middle. In germline, CDR1 is MNHNS, CDR2 SASEGT. The CDR3 extends over 13 amino acids. The CDR3 DNA is TGTGCCACCCGACAGGGAGGTCGTAGTGAGCAGTTCTTC. It encodes CATRQGGRSEQFF.